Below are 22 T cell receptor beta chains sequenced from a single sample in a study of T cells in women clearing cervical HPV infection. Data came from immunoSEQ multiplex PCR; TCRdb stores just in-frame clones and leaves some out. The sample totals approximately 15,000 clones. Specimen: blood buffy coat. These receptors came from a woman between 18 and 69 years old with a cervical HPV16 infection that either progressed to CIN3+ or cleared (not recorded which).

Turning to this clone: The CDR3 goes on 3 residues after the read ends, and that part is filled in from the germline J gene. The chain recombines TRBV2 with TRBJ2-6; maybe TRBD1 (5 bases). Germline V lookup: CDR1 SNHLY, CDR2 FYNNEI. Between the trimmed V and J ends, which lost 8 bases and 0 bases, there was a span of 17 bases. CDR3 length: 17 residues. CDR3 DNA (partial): TGTGCCAGCGACGGGCCCAGGGCCACCTCTGGGGCCAACGTC. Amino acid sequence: CASDGPRATSGANV. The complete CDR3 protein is CASDGPRATSGANVLTF.

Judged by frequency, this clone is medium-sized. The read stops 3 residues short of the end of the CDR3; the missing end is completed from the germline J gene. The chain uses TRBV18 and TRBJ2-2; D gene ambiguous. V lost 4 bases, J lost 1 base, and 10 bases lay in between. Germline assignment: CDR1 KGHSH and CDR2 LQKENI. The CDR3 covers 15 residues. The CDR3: CASSLGKGNTGELFF. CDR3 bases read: TGTGCCAGCTCACTAGGAAAGGGGAACACCGGGGAG.

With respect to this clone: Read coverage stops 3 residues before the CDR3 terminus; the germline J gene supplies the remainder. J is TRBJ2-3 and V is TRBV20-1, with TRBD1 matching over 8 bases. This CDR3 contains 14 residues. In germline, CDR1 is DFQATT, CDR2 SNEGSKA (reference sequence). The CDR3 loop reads CSANGQGRQETQYF. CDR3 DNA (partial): TGCAGTGCGAACGGACAGGGCCGGCAAGAGACG.

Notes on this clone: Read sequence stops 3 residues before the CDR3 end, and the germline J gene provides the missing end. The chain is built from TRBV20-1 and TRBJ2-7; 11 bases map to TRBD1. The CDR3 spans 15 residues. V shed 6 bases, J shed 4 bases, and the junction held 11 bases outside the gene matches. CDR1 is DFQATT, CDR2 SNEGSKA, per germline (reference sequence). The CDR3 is CSAPIPGTGGYEQYF. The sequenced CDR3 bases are TGCAGTGCGCCCATACCTGGGACAGGGGGATACGAG.

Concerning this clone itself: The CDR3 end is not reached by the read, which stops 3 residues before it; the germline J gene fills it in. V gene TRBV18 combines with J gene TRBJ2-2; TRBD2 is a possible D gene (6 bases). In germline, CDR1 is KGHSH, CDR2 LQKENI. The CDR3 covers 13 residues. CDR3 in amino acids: CASSPSEGSKLFF. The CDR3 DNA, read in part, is TGTGCCAGCTCACCGTCGGAGGGGTCAAAG. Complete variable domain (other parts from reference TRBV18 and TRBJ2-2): NAGVMQNPRHLVRRRGQEARLRCSPMKGHSHVYWYRQLPEEGLKFMVYLQKENIIDESGMPKERFSAEFPKEGPSILRIQQVVRGDSAAYFCASSPSEGSKLFFGEGSRLTVL.

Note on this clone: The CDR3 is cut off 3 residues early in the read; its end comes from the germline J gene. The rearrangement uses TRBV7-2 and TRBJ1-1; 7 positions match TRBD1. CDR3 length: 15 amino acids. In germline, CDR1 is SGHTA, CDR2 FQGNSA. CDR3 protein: CASSSLQGSLVPAFF. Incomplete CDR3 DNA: TGTGCCAGCAGCTCCCTACAGGGGTCCCTAGTGCCC.

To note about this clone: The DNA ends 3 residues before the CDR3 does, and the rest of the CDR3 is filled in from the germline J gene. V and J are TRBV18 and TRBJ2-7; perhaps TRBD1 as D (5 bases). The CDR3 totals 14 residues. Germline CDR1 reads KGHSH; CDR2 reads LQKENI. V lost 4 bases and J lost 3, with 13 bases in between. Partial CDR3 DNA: TGTGCCAGCTCACAGGGGCCGAGTGGCTACGAG. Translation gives CASSQGPSGYE. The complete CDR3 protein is CASSQGPSGYEQYF. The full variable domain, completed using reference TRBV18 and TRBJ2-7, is NAGVMQNPRHLVRRRGQEARLRCSPMKGHSHVYWYRQLPEEGLKFMVYLQKENIIDESGMPKERFSAEFPKEGPSILRIQQVVRGDSAAYFCASSQGPSGYEQYFGPGTRLTVT.

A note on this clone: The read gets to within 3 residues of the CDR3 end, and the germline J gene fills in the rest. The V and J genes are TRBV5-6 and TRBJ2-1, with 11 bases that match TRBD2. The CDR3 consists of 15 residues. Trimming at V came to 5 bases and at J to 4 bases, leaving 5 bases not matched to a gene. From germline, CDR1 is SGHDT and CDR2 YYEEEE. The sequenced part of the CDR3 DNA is TGTGCCAGCAGTAAAAGACTAGCGGGGTACAATGAG. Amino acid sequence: CASSKRLAGYNE. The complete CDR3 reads CASSKRLAGYNEQFF.

This CDR3 is CASSFRDYGEQFF. The DNA read from the CDR3 is TGCGCCAGCAGCTTCCGGGACTATGGTGAG. V gene TRBV5-1 combines with J gene TRBJ2-1, with 7 bases aligning to TRBD2. Read sequence stops 3 residues before the CDR3 end, and the germline J gene provides the missing end. V shed 2 bases and J 9 bases; nucleotides not matched to a gene: 5. The CDR3 consists of 13 residues. Germline CDR1 is SGHRS and CDR2 is YFSETQ.

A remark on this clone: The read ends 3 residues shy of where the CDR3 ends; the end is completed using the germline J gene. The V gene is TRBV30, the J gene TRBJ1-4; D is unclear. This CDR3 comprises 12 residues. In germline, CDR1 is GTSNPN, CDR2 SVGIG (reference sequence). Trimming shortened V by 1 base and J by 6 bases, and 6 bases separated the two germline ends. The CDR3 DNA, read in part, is TGTGCCTGGAGTGAGCAAGATGAAAAA. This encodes CAWSEQDEK. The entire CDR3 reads CAWSEQDEKLFF.

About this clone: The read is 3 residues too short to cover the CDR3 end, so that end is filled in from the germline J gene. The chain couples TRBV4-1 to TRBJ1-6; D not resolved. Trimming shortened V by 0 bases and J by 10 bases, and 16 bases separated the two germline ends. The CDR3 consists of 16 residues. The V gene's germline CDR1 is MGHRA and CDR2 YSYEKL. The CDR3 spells CASSQDEALRESPLHF. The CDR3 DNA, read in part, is TGCGCCAGCAGCCAAGATGAGGCTCTTCGAGAGTCACCC.

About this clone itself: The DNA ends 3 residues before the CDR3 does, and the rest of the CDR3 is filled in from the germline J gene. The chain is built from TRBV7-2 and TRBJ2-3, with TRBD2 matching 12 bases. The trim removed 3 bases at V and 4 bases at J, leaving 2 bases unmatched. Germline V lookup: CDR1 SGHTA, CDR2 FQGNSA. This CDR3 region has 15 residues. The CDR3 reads CASSLRLAGADTQYF. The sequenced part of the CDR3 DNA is TGTGCCAGCAGCTTGAGACTAGCGGGGGCAGATACG.

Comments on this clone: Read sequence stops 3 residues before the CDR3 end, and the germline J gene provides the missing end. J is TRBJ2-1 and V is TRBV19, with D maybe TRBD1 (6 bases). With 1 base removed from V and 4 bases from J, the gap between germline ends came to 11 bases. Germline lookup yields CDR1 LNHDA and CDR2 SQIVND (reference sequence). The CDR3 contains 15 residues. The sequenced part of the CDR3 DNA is TGTGCCAGTAGTATAGCGGGACACATTTACAATGAG. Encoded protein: CASSIAGHIYNE. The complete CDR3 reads CASSIAGHIYNEQFF.

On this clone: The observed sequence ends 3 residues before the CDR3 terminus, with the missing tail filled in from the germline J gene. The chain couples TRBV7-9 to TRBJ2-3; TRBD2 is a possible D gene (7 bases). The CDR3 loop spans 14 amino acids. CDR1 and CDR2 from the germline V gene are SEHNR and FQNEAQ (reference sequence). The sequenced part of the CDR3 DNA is TGTGCCAGCAGCTCCAGAGGGGGGGAGGAGACG. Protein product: CASSSRGGEET. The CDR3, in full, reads CASSSRGGEETQYF.

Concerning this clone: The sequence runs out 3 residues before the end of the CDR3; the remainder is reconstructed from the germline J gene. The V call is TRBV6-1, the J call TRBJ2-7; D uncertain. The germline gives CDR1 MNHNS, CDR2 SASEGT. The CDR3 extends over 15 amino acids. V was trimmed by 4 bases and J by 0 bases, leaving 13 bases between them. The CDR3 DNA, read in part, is TGTGCCAGCAGTGTTCCCCCGAGTAGCTCCTACGAG. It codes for CASSVPPSSSYE. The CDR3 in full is CASSVPPSSSYEQYF.

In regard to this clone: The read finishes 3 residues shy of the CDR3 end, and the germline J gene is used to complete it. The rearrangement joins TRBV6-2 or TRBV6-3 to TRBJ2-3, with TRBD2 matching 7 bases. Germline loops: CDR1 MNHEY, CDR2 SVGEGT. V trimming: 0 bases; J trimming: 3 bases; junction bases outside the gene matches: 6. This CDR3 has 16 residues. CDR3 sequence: CASSYSTSGETDTQYF. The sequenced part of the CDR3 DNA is TGTGCCAGCAGTTACTCGACCAGCGGGGAAACAGATACG.

The CDR3 here is CASSFNPGGQETQYF. CDR3 bases read: TGCGCCAGCAGCTTTAACCCGGGGGGGCAGGAGACC. This chain uses TRBV5-1 with TRBJ2-5; 8 bases align to TRBD2. The CDR3 is cut off 3 residues early in the read; its end comes from the germline J gene. The V gene end was trimmed by 2 bases and the J gene end by 5 bases; junction bases not matched to a gene: 8. The CDR3 is 15 amino acids. Germline CDR1 reads SGHRS; CDR2 reads YFSETQ.

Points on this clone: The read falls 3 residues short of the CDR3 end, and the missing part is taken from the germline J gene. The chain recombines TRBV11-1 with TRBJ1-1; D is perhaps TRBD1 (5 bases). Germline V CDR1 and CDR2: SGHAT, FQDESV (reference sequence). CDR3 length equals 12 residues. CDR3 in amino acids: CASSVRGVGAFF. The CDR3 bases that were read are TGTGCCAGCAGCGTACGGGGGGTCGGA.

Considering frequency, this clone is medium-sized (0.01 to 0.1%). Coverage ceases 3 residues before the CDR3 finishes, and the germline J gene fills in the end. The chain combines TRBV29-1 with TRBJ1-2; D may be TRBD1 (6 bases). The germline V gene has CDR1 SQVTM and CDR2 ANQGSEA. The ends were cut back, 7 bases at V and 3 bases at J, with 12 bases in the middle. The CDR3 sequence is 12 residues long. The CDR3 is CSAQHRDYGYTF. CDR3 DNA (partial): TGCAGCGCCCAGCACAGGGACTATGGC.

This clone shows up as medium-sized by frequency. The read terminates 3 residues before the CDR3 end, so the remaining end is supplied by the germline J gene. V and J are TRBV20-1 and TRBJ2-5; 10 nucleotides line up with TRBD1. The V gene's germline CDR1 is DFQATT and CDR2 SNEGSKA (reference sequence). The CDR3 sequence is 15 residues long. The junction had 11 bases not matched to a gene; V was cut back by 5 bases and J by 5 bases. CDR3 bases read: TGCAGTGCTCCACCGCACGGACAGGGGGAGGAGACC. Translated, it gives CSAPPHGQGEET. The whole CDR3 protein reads CSAPPHGQGEETQYF.

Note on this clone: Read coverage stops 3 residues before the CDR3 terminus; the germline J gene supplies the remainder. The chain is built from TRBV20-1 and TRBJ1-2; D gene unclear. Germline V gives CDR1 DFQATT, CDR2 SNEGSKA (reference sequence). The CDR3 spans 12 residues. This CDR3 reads CSARVPGIGYTF. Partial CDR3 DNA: TGCAGTGCTAGAGTACCGGGGATCGGC.

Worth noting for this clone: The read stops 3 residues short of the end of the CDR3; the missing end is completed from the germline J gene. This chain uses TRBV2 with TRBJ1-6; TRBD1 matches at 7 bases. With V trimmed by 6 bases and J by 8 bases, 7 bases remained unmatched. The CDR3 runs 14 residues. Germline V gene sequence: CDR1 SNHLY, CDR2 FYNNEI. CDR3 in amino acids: CASRVTGDYSPLHF. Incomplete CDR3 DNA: TGTGCCAGCAGGGTTACAGGGGACTATTCACCC.